This T cell receptor (beta chain) was documented in a study of cytomegalovirus exposure and HLA in healthy donors (dated by TCRdb to 2016 to 2017). Background on the whole study: According to an earlier analysis of several hundred of the donors, some 170 million T cells yielded roughly 100 million unique TCR beta sequences and approximately 300 Gb of sequence data. The study aimed to test whether signatures of past pathogen exposure could be identified by cataloging public T cell receptors. Genome-wide SNP genotypes for about 65% of the roughly 700 donors were used in a later genetic analysis, which treated that subset as a discovery cohort. An early release that covered 640 HLA-typed donors contained around 300 gigabases of sequencing data and about 93 million unique TCR sequences. Several DR-DQ haplotypes were treated as single units for association and clustering because of strong linkage in the cohort. The number of typed donors differed by locus: roughly 620-640 for A, B, C, DRB1 and DQB1; about 520 for DQA1; fewer than 610 for DPA1; and around 470 for DPB1. Rather than using new phenotypic data, the later analysis identified candidate immune exposures from TCR beta sequences and from how often those sequences occurred across donors. To predict cytomegalovirus infection status, the study combined high-throughput TCR immunosequencing, statistical association of individual TCRs with disease status, and machine learning. In addition to the first cohort of roughly 700 subjects, a separate validation cohort of 100 to 150 different subjects was used. The genetic ancestry cluster associated with self-reported Caucasian donors included 81% of the roughly 360 genotyped donors. All discovery cohort repertoires had been generated on a single sequencing platform. Using immunosequencing, the study profiled T cell repertoires from 666 subjects and related those repertoires to cytomegalovirus serostatus. To study patterns of TCR occurrence, a later analysis re-analyzed previously published TCR beta repertoires from around 700 donors and added high-resolution HLA genotyping. To decide whether each TCR beta V gene segment behaved as functional or pseudogenic, an earlier analysis of fewer than 750 of the donors relied on high-throughput TCR beta sequencing. On average, 235,054 unique TCR beta nucleotide sequences were sequenced per donor among a few hundred genotyped donors of the cohort, with roughly 18% of those sequences being non-productive. Donor age, sex, ethnicity and CMV serostatus were compiled alongside the repertoire data. HLA typing included class I and class II loci at four-digit resolution.

Preparation of the library involved the immunoSEQ multiplex PCR assay. For the multiplex PCR, a mixture combining 60 forward primers for TCR Vbeta segments and 13 reverse primers for TCR Jbeta segments was used. The CDR3 region of rearranged TCR beta genes was amplified from genomic DNA by a multiplex PCR assay. Amplified TCR beta libraries were sequenced as 87-base-pair reads on the Illumina HiSeq System. Per the original workflow: In a later analysis, 77 million or so unique TCR beta chains were counted across the approximately 670 repertoires, and approximately 11 million of these chains were shared by at least two donors. Raw reads were error-corrected and collapsed into unique sequences with a nearest-neighbor algorithm that merged closely related sequences to remove PCR and sequencing errors. To assign V, D and J gene segments, CDR3 sequences were aligned to IMGT reference sequences. For a sequence to be retained, at least a six-nucleotide match to both a V gene segment and a J gene segment was required. A rearrangement was called productive if the CDR3 had no stop codons and remained in frame with V and J, and every other rearrangement was called non-productive. Following IMGT convention, CDR3 was defined as the stretch from the second conserved V-encoded cysteine up to the conserved J-encoded phenylalanine. In an earlier analysis of more than 550 of the donors, sequences lacking an unambiguous match to a single V gene segment were excluded. In an earlier analysis of 587 of the donors, a V segment was called functional when productive rearrangements were above 56.7%, and segregating when the standard deviation between donors exceeded 5%. A statistical classification framework was built for diagnosing cytomegalovirus status from the catalog of TCR beta chain sequences. V and J gene assignment, in a later analysis, came from comparing TCR nucleotide sequences with IMGT/GENE-DB human TR gene sequences. A later analysis assigned CDR3 sequences and most-parsimonious VDJ recombination scenarios with the TCRdist pipeline. In a later analysis, each TCR beta chain was defined by its CDR3 amino acid sequence together with its V-gene family, and reads lacking a unique V-gene family were excluded. To address suspected cross-contamination and a sequencing artifact, a later analysis removed around 600 highly shared, low-generation-probability nucleotide sequences. For each public chain, a later analysis derived a clonal expansion index from normalized ranks of inferred template counts within each repertoire. Generation probabilities in a later analysis came from a VDJ recombination model fitted to out-of-frame rearrangements, and those results were checked against IGoR. In a later analysis, hypergeometric tests were used to score TCR-TCR, TCR-HLA and TCR-CMV co-occurrence, with a repertoire-size bias correction applied to TCR pairs. In a later analysis, false discovery rates were estimated by permuting HLA or CMV assignments 20 times. In a later analysis, co-occurring TCRs were grouped using DBSCAN, with TCRdist sequence similarity added in when clustering inside HLA-allele-positive subsets. Repertoires with fewer than 30,000 or more than 120,000 public chains were left out of co-occurrence clustering, as were five repertoires with anomalous nucleotide sharing. TCRdb holds this immuneACCESS table with in-frame rearrangements only. Some clones are missing; in checked studies, unresolved V genes explain under half, and the rest has no known cause. That table is the source of V, J and clone size, and D and trimming were worked out from the DNA. For this sample there are about 200,000 clones; approximately 78% appear just once. The ten largest clones capture around an eighth of the sample.

The V and J ends are trimmed by 2 bases and 0 bases, leaving 13 bases between them. CDR1 is given as SQVTM and CDR2 as ANQGSEA, both from the germline V gene. Including cysteine and phenylalanine, the CDR3 has 15 amino acids. Only the CDR3 DNA is retained, 45 bases long and in frame from the first base. The cohort consisted of some 670 healthy bone marrow donors. At the time of sampling, every cohort member was nominally healthy, though immune exposures that went unrecorded were likely present. The donor tested CMV seropositive and was one of the 289 seropositive cohort members. A peripheral blood sample was collected from each donor, and TCR beta sequencing was performed on peripheral blood mononuclear cells. The Qiagen DNeasy Blood Extraction Kit was used to extract genomic DNA from the blood cell samples. A note on this clone: Its antigen remains unidentified. Base qualities are not at hand, and no much larger clone is one base apart.

The full study reports these points: The 87-base-pair reads could not distinguish some IMGT-functional V segments, including TRBV6-2 and TRBV6-3, so those segments were excluded. Because some donors lacked HLA typing at each locus, the association tests relied only on the typed subset. In a later analysis, HLA-associated TCR beta chains were found to be more clonally expanded and to have lower generation probabilities than equally common non-associated chains. A total of 150 to 200 TCR beta chains were listed by the study as associated with cytomegalovirus. The earlier analysis of 587 of the donors excluded roughly 17 rarely observed V segments, including chromosome 9 orphons, because counts were too low. In a later analysis, several top co-occurrence clusters were reported to appear linked to parvovirus B19, influenza, CMV and Epstein-Barr virus. The only immune exposure information available for the cohort was CMV serostatus. The authors suggested that the approach could potentially be extended to other disease states and immunological phenotypes. Broadly in line with IMGT annotations, most TCR beta V segments showed up in productive rearrangements about 87% or about 30% of the time in an earlier analysis of 587 of the donors. Only TCR beta chains were sequenced in this cohort, and the absence of alpha or paired-chain data limited detectable features. Correlated functional status among segregating V segments might reflect linkage disequilibrium, but an unknown experimental factor could not be ruled out. Assigning TCR associations to individual alleles was difficult when HLA alleles, especially DR and DQ, strongly co-occurred. Sequencing depth was assumed to be roughly uniform across donors in the presence/absence analyses, though that assumption may not hold. A later analysis associated roughly 17,000 TCR beta sequences with specific HLA alleles at a false discovery rate of 0.05. A later analysis found that most CMV-associated TCR beta chains appeared HLA-restricted, with HLA associations seemingly driven largely by CMV exposure. Most TCR sequences were observed very rarely across donors, whereas some public TCRs were present in many individuals. A later genetic analysis reported fewer N-insertions in productive TCRs among donors in an Asian-associated ancestry cluster than the approximately 700-donor mean. A later analysis found that TCR association rates varied across HLA loci, with DRB1 alleles showing the most associated TCRs and HLA-C alleles the fewest. An association between a missense DCLRE1C variant and V-gene and J-gene trimming of TCR beta chains was found in a later genetic analysis and replicated in an independent cohort. Cytomegalovirus status was reported to be diagnosed by the classifier with high specificity and sensitivity in both the original and validation cohorts. The sequencing pipeline was judged likely to have produced a cluster of highly shared sequence variants as a technical artifact. A few of the identified cytomegalovirus-associated TCR beta chains were confirmed in vitro to be specific for cytomegalovirus antigens. A further reported finding was that TCR beta sequences accurately predicted the HLA-A and HLA-B alleles for most subjects in the first cohort.

Sequencing used PBMCs. This receptor was taken from a woman under 40 in good health and CMV-seropositive. The receptor chain draws on TRBV29-1 and TRBJ1-2; the D gene is unclear. Read as DNA, the sequence is TGCAGCGTTGAAATATGGATAGACTCTAACTATGGCTACACCTTC. Translated, it reads CSVEIWIDSNYGYTF.